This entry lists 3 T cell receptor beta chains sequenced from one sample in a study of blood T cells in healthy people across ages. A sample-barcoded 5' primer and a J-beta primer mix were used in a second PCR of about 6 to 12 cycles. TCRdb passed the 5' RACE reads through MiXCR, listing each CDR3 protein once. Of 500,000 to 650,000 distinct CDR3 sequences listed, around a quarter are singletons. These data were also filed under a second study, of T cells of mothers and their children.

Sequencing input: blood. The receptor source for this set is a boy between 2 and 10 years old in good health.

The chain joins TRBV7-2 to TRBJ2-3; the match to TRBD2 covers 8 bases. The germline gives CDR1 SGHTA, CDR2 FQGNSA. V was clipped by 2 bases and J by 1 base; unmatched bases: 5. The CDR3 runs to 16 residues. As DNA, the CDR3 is TGTGCCAGCAGCTTAAGTAGCGGGATTGGCACAGATACGCAGTATTTT. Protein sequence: CASSLSSGIGTDTQYF.

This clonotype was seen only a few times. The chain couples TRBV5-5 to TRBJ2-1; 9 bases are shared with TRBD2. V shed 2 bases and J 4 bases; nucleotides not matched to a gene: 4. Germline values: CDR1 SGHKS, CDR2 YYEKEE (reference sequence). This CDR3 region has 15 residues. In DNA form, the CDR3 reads TGTGCCAGCAGCTTTGCTAGCGGGATTTACAATGAGCAGTTCTTC. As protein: CASSFASGIYNEQFF.

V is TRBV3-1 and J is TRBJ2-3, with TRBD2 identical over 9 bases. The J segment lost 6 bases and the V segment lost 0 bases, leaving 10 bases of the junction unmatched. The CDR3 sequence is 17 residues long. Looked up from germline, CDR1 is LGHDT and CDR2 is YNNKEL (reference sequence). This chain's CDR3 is CASSQESIAGASDTQYF. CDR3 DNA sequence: TGTGCCAGCAGCCAAGAATCGATAGCGGGAGCTTCCGATACGCAGTATTTT.